This T cell receptor beta chain was identified in a study of tumor-infiltrating lymphocytes in localized non-small cell lung cancer. The data were produced by immunoSEQ multiplex PCR, yet TCRdb's version contains in-frame clones alone and is incomplete. The sample shows around 16,000 clones, 55% to 70% of them seen only once. Source material: lung tumor tissue. The TCR was taken from a human donor with non-small cell lung cancer.

CDR3: CASSSGEATDTQYF. The CDR3 nucleotides are TGTGCCAGCAGTAGCGGAGAGGCCACAGATACGCAGTATTTT. The chain couples TRBV2 to TRBJ2-3, with a possible D match to TRBD2 (5 bases). V was clipped by 5 bases and J by 2 bases, with 11 bases between them. This CDR3 comprises 14 residues. Germline loops: CDR1 SNHLY, CDR2 FYNNEI.